These 31 T cell receptor beta chains were sequenced from one sample in a study of cytomegalovirus exposure and HLA in healthy donors. 13 Jbeta primers and 60 Vbeta primers were used for the PCR. Profiling relied on immunoSEQ multiplex PCR, and the TCRdb table lists in-frame clones only, not all of them. The sample includes 130,000 to 150,000 clones, 60% to 80% of them seen just once. Material for sequencing was PBMCs. The receptors originated from a man younger than 30 in good health and CMV-seronegative.

The CDR3 is CASSSRTQGLGAFF. In DNA form, the CDR3 reads TGTGCCAGCAGTTCCCGCACACAGGGGTTGGGCGCTTTCTTT. The chain combines TRBV6-5 with TRBJ1-1, with 7 bases matching TRBD1. CDR3 size: 14 residues. The V and J ends lost 4 bases and 11 bases, in that order; junction bases with no gene match: 13. Germline V gene sequence: CDR1 MNHEY, CDR2 SVGAGI.

The CDR3 sequence: CASSLEVRATGYTF. The CDR3 DNA reads as TGCGCCAGCAGCTTGGAGGTCAGGGCGACTGGCTACACCTTC. The J gene is TRBJ1-2, the V gene TRBV5-1; D is possibly TRBD1 (5 bases). Trimming pared 0 bases from V and 7 bases from J, leaving 13 bases between. The CDR3 has 14 residues. The germline gives CDR1 SGHRS, CDR2 YFSETQ.

The gene calls are TRBV30 and TRBJ1-3, with D unresolved. This CDR3 has 13 amino acids. Germline V gene sequence: CDR1 GTSNPN, CDR2 SVGIG (reference sequence). V lost 2 bases to trimming and J lost 0 bases, with 5 bases between them. The CDR3 reads CAWSPDSGNTIYF. The CDR3 nucleotides read TGTGCCTGGAGTCCAGACTCTGGAAACACCATATATTTT.

This clone has more than one count but fewer than ten. CDR3 nucleotide sequence: TGTGCCAGCAGTACCAGGGCCGGGCTTTTGAACACTGAAGCTTTCTTT. Its translation is CASSTRAGLLNTEAFF. The V call is TRBV2, the J call TRBJ1-1; maybe TRBD1 (5 bases). The V end lost 5 bases, the J end lost 0 bases, and 16 bases lay between the germline ends. Germline V CDR1 and CDR2: SNHLY, FYNNEI. The CDR3 is 16 residues long.

V and J are TRBV19 and TRBJ1-2; 7 nucleotides align to TRBD1. J gave up 0 bases and V 7 bases, and 5 bases lay outside the gene matches. The CDR3 is 14 amino acids. Germline loops: CDR1 LNHDA, CDR2 SQIVND (reference sequence). The DNA for the CDR3 is TGTGCCAGTAAGAGGGACAGTTCTAACTATGGCTACACCTTC. Translated, it gives CASKRDSSNYGYTF.

The chain links TRBV5-6 to TRBJ2-7, with D possibly matching TRBD1 (5 bases). V was cut by 3 bases and J by 3 bases, with 7 bases left in between. The germline CDR1 and CDR2 sequences are SGHDT and YYEEEE. CDR3 length equals 12 residues. The CDR3 region has the DNA TGTGCCAGCAGCTACAGGTTCTACGAGCAGTACTTC. It specifies CASSYRFYEQYF.

The CDR3 region is CASSPRGSGANVLTF. CDR3 DNA sequence: TGTGCCAGCAGTCCTAGGGGTTCTGGGGCCAACGTCCTGACTTTC. The chain couples TRBV2 to TRBJ2-6; weak D call: TRBD1 (5 bases). Germline V gene lookup returns CDR1 SNHLY and CDR2 FYNNEI. Trimming removed 5 bases at V and 1 base at J, with 9 bases between. This CDR3 contains 15 residues.

This clone is a singleton in its sample. The J gene is TRBJ2-1, the V gene TRBV19; TRBD1 matches 8 bases. Germline V gene sequence: CDR1 LNHDA, CDR2 SQIVND (reference sequence). J gave up 7 bases and V 7 bases, and 3 bases lay outside the gene matches. The CDR3 is made up of 12 amino acids. CDR3 nucleotide sequence: TGTGCCAGTACGGACAGGGAAAATGAGCAGTTCTTC. It encodes CASTDRENEQFF.

The chain is built from TRBV9 and TRBJ1-2; 11 bases map to TRBD1. CDR3 length: 15 amino acids. The germline gives CDR1 SGDLS, CDR2 YYNGEE. The junction had 2 bases not matched to a gene; V was cut back by 2 bases and J by 2 bases. CDR3 sequence: CASSVGQGANYGYTF. As DNA, the CDR3 is TGTGCCAGCAGCGTTGGACAGGGGGCGAACTATGGCTACACCTTC.

This clone was observed once. The rearrangement uses TRBV2 and TRBJ2-5; D might be TRBD1 (5 bases). The CDR3 consists of 14 residues. V lost 6 bases to trimming and J lost 4 bases, with 15 bases between them. Germline V lookup: CDR1 SNHLY, CDR2 FYNNEI. The CDR3 reads CASSLTAVRETQYF. The CDR3 DNA reads as TGTGCCAGCAGCCTGACAGCCGTAAGAGAGACCCAGTACTTC.

The chain links TRBV4-3 to TRBJ2-7; 8 bases are shared with TRBD1. This CDR3 contains 15 residues. The germline V gene has CDR1 LGHNA and CDR2 YSLEER. The junction had 5 bases not matched to a gene; V was cut back by 4 bases and J by 0 bases. CDR3 coding DNA: TGCGCCAGCAGCCCCGGGACAGGAAGCTCCTACGAGCAGTACTTC. Translating it yields CASSPGTGSSYEQYF.

The chain couples TRBV7-2 to TRBJ1-2; TRBD1 might be the D (5 bases). Trimming left V 1 base short and J 8 bases short, with 17 bases between. This CDR3 region has 15 residues. The germline gives CDR1 SGHTA, CDR2 FQGNSA. CDR3 residues: CASSLDWTSKGGYTF. In DNA, the CDR3 is TGTGCCAGCAGCTTAGATTGGACCTCAAAGGGGGGCTACACCTTC. The full variable domain, completed using reference TRBV7-2 and TRBJ1-2, is GAGVSQSPSNKVTEKGKDVELRCDPISGHTALYWYRQSLGQGLEFLIYFQGNSAPDKSGLPSDRFSAERTGGSVSTLTIQRTQQEDSAVYLCASSLDWTSKGGYTFGSGTRLTVV.

This rearrangement joins TRBV11-1 to TRBJ2-5; 7 bases are a match to TRBD1. Germline assignment: CDR1 SGHAT and CDR2 FQDESV (reference sequence). This CDR3 spans 15 amino acids. V shed 7 bases and J 2 bases; nucleotides not matched to a gene: 10. The chain's CDR3 is CASTPRPGGQETQYF. Here the CDR3 DNA reads TGTGCCAGCACCCCCCGGCCAGGGGGACAAGAGACCCAGTACTTC.

The V and J genes are TRBV19 and TRBJ1-2, with 7 bases identical to TRBD1. V dropped 7 bases and J dropped 1; count of bases not matched to a gene: 6. Germline lookup yields CDR1 LNHDA and CDR2 SQIVND (reference sequence). The CDR3 runs to 14 residues. This CDR3 reads CASIGDSLNYGYTF. The CDR3 coding sequence is TGTGCCAGTATTGGGGACAGTCTTAACTATGGCTACACCTTC. The full variable domain, completed using reference TRBV19 and TRBJ1-2, is DGGITQSPKYLFRKEGQNVTLSCEQNLNHDAMYWYRQDPGQGLRLIYYSQIVNDFQKGDIAEGYSVSREKKESFPLTVTSAQKNPTAFYLCASIGDSLNYGYTFGSGTRLTVV.

The V call is TRBV7-9, the J call TRBJ2-7; possible D gene TRBD1, 6 bases. The CDR3 covers 14 residues. The V end was cut by 5 bases, the J end by 2 bases, with 13 bases between. Germline V gene lookup returns CDR1 SEHNR and CDR2 FQNEAQ (reference sequence). The CDR3 loop is CASSPLGDTYEQYF. Written as DNA, the CDR3 is TGTGCCAGCAGCCCCCTCGGGGACACCTACGAGCAGTACTTC.

The chain uses TRBV7-9 and TRBJ2-5; D unresolved. V lost 2 bases, J lost 5 bases, and 6 bases lay in between. The CDR3 spans 12 residues. Germline loops: CDR1 SEHNR, CDR2 FQNEAQ (reference sequence). CDR3 DNA sequence: TGTGCCAGCAGCTTACCGAGGGAGACCCAGTACTTC. Encoded protein: CASSLPRETQYF.

The chain links TRBV29-1 to TRBJ2-2; TRBD2 matches at 7 bases. The germline CDR1 and CDR2 sequences are SQVTM and ANQGSEA. The CDR3 is made up of 14 amino acids. J was trimmed by 4 bases and V by 4 bases; bases with no gene match: 6. CDR3 sequence: CSVAGLDLTGELFF. The CDR3 bases are TGCAGCGTTGCTGGACTAGACCTCACCGGGGAGCTGTTTTTT.

The rearrangement uses TRBV6-1 and TRBJ1-2; D is perhaps TRBD1 (5 bases). Germline CDR1 is MNHNS and CDR2 is SASEGT. The germline V and J ends were trimmed by 1 base and 4 bases, with 13 bases remaining between them. This CDR3 has 15 amino acids. Here the CDR3 DNA reads TGTGCCAGCAGTGAAGTTCCACGGGGGACCTATGGCTACACCTTC. Amino acid sequence: CASSEVPRGTYGYTF.

This chain uses TRBV14 with TRBJ1-1; D is unclear. Germline CDR1 reads SGHDN; CDR2 reads FVKESK. CDR3 size: 15 residues. The V end lost 1 base, the J end lost 1 base, and 10 bases lay between the germline ends. Here the CDR3 reads CASSQGRRQNTEAFF. CDR3 bases: TGTGCCAGCAGCCAAGGGCGGCGCCAGAACACTGAAGCTTTCTTT.

The V call is TRBV5-1, the J call TRBJ2-6; TRBD2 might be the D (7 bases). Germline-derived CDR1 and CDR2 are SGHRS and YFSETQ. The germline V and J ends were trimmed by 4 bases and 4 bases, with 15 bases remaining between them. CDR3 length equals 16 residues. The chain's CDR3 is CASSGGALQGANVLTF. CDR3 DNA sequence: TGCGCCAGCAGCGGGGGGGCCCTTCAGGGGGCCAACGTCCTGACTTTC.

The V gene is TRBV15, the J gene TRBJ2-7; 8 bases line up with TRBD1. CDR3 size: 14 residues. In germline, CDR1 is LNHNV, CDR2 YYDKDF (reference sequence). The V segment lost 3 bases and the J segment 4 bases; nucleotides outside the gene matches: 5. The DNA of the CDR3 is TGTGCCACCAGCAGGTGGACAGGGCCGTACGAGCAGTACTTC. It specifies CATSRWTGPYEQYF. Together with reference TRBV15 and TRBJ2-7, the CDR3 gives the full variable domain: DAMVIQNPRYQVTQFGKPVTLSCSQTLNHNVMYWYQQKSSQAPKLLFHYYDKDFNNEADTPDNFQSRRPNTSFCFLDIRSPGLGDTAMYLCATSRWTGPYEQYFGPGTRLTVT.

The sample holds many counts of this clone. The chain links TRBV5-6 to TRBJ1-1, with no clear D. This CDR3 is 11 amino acids long. The V and J ends lost 4 bases and 5 bases respectively, with 6 bases between them. Germline values: CDR1 SGHDT, CDR2 YYEEEE. The CDR3, as DNA: TGTGCCAGCAGCGAGGGAACTGAAGCTTTCTTT. Translated, it gives CASSEGTEAFF.

This clone was seen only a few times. The chain has TRBV7-2 and TRBJ1-1; the D gene is possibly TRBD1 (6 bases). V lost 2 bases to trimming and J lost 7 bases, with 14 bases between them. CDR1 is SGHTA, CDR2 FQGNSA, per germline. This CDR3 is 14 amino acids long. The CDR3 bases are TGTGCCAGCAGCTTACCCCTAGGGGGATATGAAGCTTTCTTT. Encoded protein: CASSLPLGGYEAFF.

CDR3 amino acids: CASSFNREGEAFF. CDR3 coding DNA: TGTGCCAGCAGTTTTAACAGGGAGGGTGAAGCTTTCTTT. This rearrangement joins TRBV27 to TRBJ1-1; a possible D gene is TRBD1 (6 bases). The V and J ends lost 3 bases and 7 bases respectively, with 12 bases between them. Germline V lookup: CDR1 MNHEY, CDR2 SMNVEV (reference sequence). CDR3 length: 13 residues.

In DNA form, the CDR3 reads TGTGCCAGCGGGACAGGGAACAATGAGCAGTTCTTC. Translated, it gives CASGTGNNEQFF. This rearrangement joins TRBV6-5 to TRBJ2-1, with 9 bases fitting TRBD1. Losses at the gene ends were 8 bases for V and 5 bases for J; bases not matched to a gene: 1. The V gene's germline CDR1 is MNHEY and CDR2 SVGAGI. The CDR3 length is 12 residues.

The CDR3 bases are TGTGCCAGCAGCCCGACAGTTACCGCGGATACTGAAGCTTTCTTT. Amino acid sequence: CASSPTVTADTEAFF. The chain employs TRBV5-4 and TRBJ1-1; D may be TRBD1 (5 bases). V shed 4 bases and J shed 5 bases, with 18 bases lying between them. Germline V CDR1 and CDR2: SGHNT, YYREEE (reference sequence). This CDR3 region has 15 residues.

The rearrangement links TRBV6-1 to TRBJ1-1; D is possibly TRBD1 (5 bases). Deletions cut 2 bases from V and 8 bases from J, with 12 bases between. Germline V lookup: CDR1 MNHNS, CDR2 SASEGT. The CDR3 has 13 residues. In DNA, the CDR3 is TGTGCCAGCAGTGAAACGGGGGACGGGGAAGCTTTCTTT. Its protein is CASSETGDGEAFF.

This clone showed up just a few times. V and J are TRBV4-1 and TRBJ1-4; D possibly corresponds to TRBD1 (6 bases). Deletions cut 5 bases from V and 5 bases from J, with 18 bases between. Germline V CDR1 and CDR2: MGHRA, YSYEKL. This CDR3 region has 16 residues. The CDR3 protein is CASSSQTGHQNEKLFF. CDR3 sequence (DNA): TGCGCCAGCAGCTCCCAAACGGGACACCAAAATGAAAAACTGTTTTTT.

This clone has only one observation. The chain is built from TRBV7-8 and TRBJ2-7; D is perhaps TRBD1 (6 bases). V was pared by 5 bases and J by 5 bases, with 16 bases between. Germline CDR1 and CDR2: SGHVS and FQNEAQ. The CDR3 length is 14 residues. The CDR3 region is CASSPYRANHEQYF. CDR3 in DNA: TGTGCCAGCAGCCCGTACAGGGCGAACCACGAGCAGTACTTC.

The V gene is TRBV9, the J gene TRBJ2-7; 8 bases are shared with TRBD1. Losses at the gene ends were 4 bases for V and 5 bases for J; bases not matched to a gene: 11. The V gene's germline CDR1 is SGDLS and CDR2 YYNGEE. The CDR3 length is 15 residues. CDR3 bases: TGTGCCAGCAGCCCTACCCGTCAGGGACAGGACGAGCAGTACTTC. Residues: CASSPTRQGQDEQYF.

This clone occurred once. The V and J genes are TRBV9 and TRBJ1-1, with D possibly being TRBD1 (5 bases). The V and J ends lost 4 bases and 5 bases respectively, with 18 bases between them. Germline V gene sequence: CDR1 SGDLS, CDR2 YYNGEE. CDR3 length: 15 amino acids. CDR3 bases: TGTGCCAGCAGCCCCGAGGCAGGGATGGGGACTGAAGCTTTCTTT. Protein sequence: CASSPEAGMGTEAFF.